A selection of T cell receptor beta chains follows, all from one sample in a study of T cell changes during pregnancy in multiple sclerosis. Clones were read by immunoSEQ multiplex PCR, and TCRdb kept only the in-frame ones, dropping some. The sample records some 47,000 clones, 70% to 90% being singletons. The material was peripheral blood, obtained in the first trimester of pregnancy. These receptors all stem from a female donor with multiple sclerosis, enrolled in a pregnancy study. Both conserved end residues are part of each CDR3.

j_call v_call cdr3_aa
TRBJ1-6 TRBV4-1 CASSQGPSPLHF
TRBJ1-5 TRBV28 CASSLTRGQPQHF
TRBJ2-2 TRBV7-9 CASSLQTATGELFF
TRBJ2-2 TRBV27 CASSSRTKVLTGELFF
TRBJ2-7 TRBV5-6 CATSEQGRDEQYF
TRBJ2-3 TRBV29-1 CSVTSSGGTDTQYF
TRBJ2-5 TRBV7-2 CASSFKGLQETQYF
TRBJ2-5 TRBV7-2 CASSLEGGRGLGLYF
TRBJ2-7 TRBV2 CASTEGAGFYYEQYF
TRBJ1-1 TRBV10-3 CAISESNSREGTEAFF
TRBJ1-2 TRBV4-1 CASSQDSRVYGDGYTF
TRBJ2-7 TRBV28 CASSLTVTGEQYF
TRBJ1-3 TRBV4-3 CASSQEPGQGLGNTIYF
TRBJ2-7 TRBV19 CASSAIAGGYYEQYF
TRBJ1-6 TRBV6-6 CASRGRTYNSPLHF
TRBJ1-1 TRBV7-9 CASSSTGLSTEAFF
TRBJ1-1 TRBV6-6 CASRPANRGKNTEAFF
TRBJ2-7 TRBV5-6 CASSFDRTNFYEQYF
TRBJ1-1 TRBV11-2 CASSLGAGDTEAFF
TRBJ1-6 TRBV6-1 CASSERYYNSPLHF
TRBJ2-1 TRBV4-3 CASSQVTGGGSYNEQFF
TRBJ1-2 TRBV5-1 CASSLVSRDYGYTF
TRBJ2-7 TRBV5-1 CASSLQGHEQYF
TRBJ1-2 TRBV27 CASSFFQGNGYTF
TRBJ2-4 TRBV7-2 CASSFTSGGVAKNIQYF
TRBJ2-7 TRBV18 CASSPDSYEQYF
TRBJ2-2 TRBV4-1 CASSQELRGGPTGELFF
TRBJ1-2 TRBV4-3 CASSRTALEVNYGYTF
TRBJ1-1 TRBV6-6 CASSLLGQGAEAFF
TRBJ2-7 TRBV6-1 CASSEAGTGSYEQYF
TRBJ1-2 TRBV14 CASSRRQGSYGYTF
TRBJ2-2 TRBV7-2 CASHGGINTGELFF
TRBJ1-2 TRBV9 CASIGGGTYGYTF
TRBJ2-1 TRBV2 CASKGPVSGGAFDNEQFF
TRBJ2-1 TRBV19 CASSIGVRSGEQFF
TRBJ2-3 TRBV18 CASSPVTGTDTQYF